Included here is one TCR beta chain sequence, with context. Its target is unknown. Germline V gives CDR1 LGHDT, CDR2 YNNKEL (reference sequence). The CDR3 spans 15 residues. Trimming left V 7 bases short and J 8 bases short, with 21 bases between. Unique molecular identifiers were incorporated into the prepared TCRbeta library. In TCRdb, the PCR reads were re-called with MiXCR into one record per CDR3 protein. Of about 140,000 distinct CDR3 sequences in the sample, about 8.8% were seen once. This specimen comes from a study of T-cell reconstitution after alpha-beta-depleted transplantation in children. Regarding the study as a whole: Expanded graft clones numbering several hundred reportedly gave rise to alpha-beta T cells about two months after transplant. Surviving recipient T cells and intrathymic progenitors accounted for some patients' high TCRbeta diversity at day 60. A year post-transplant, T-cell counts and diversity derived mostly from newly produced T cells.

This clonotype was sampled from a female patient between 2 and 10 years old who had a stem cell transplant for congenital amegakaryocytic thrombocytopenia, so the T cells may come from the graft donor. The sample was PBMCs, mostly from graft donor cells, taken 180 days after TCRalphabeta/CD19-depleted stem cell transplant. The chain is built from TRBV3-1 and TRBJ2-1; perhaps D is TRBD1 or TRBD2 (5 bases each). CDR3 DNA: TGTGCCAGCACCAAAGTGTGGCCAGGGACCGATGAGCAGTTCTTC. Protein product: CASTKVWPGTDEQFF.